This T cell receptor (beta chain) was obtained from a study of blood T cells in healthy people across ages (dated by TCRdb to 2013 to 2016). In the study overall: In model experiments, roughly one uniquely barcoded TCR beta cDNA molecule per two T cells was captured by template switching. Age-related changes in TCR beta repertoire diversity were measured in the study by deep sequencing normalized with unique cDNA molecular identifiers. Donors were grouped into four age groups: young (average 16 years), middle-aged (39), aged (around 66) and long-lived (about 90). To avoid experimental bias, donors of different ages were randomly spread across the sequencing lanes. Using the same blood draw, the study looked at two additional independent replicas of 1 million unique cDNA reads for two donors, one aged 18 to 30 and the other aged 80 or older.

This clonotype was seen more than once but under ten times. The antigen this receptor binds is unknown. The input lacks base qualities; no much larger clone sits a single base away. CDR1 is given as LGHNA and CDR2 as YSLEER, both from the germline V gene. Including cysteine and phenylalanine, the CDR3 has 14 amino acids. The only DNA kept is the CDR3, 42 bases in frame from the first base. Ends trimmed: V by 9 bases, J by 1 base; bases unmatched to a gene: 6. Systemically healthy Caucasian individuals from Russia, 39 in total and aged roughly 6 to 100 years, were included as donors. Each donor gave approximately 10 milliliters of peripheral blood, collected into EDTA-treated Vacutainer tubes. Ficoll-Paque density-gradient centrifugation was used to isolate PBMCs, with at least 7 million per sample. Total RNA was extracted from PBMCs with Trizol reagent, with at least 5 micrograms obtained per sample. The percentages of naive CD45RAhigh/CD27high T cells were determined by flow cytometry on a PBMC aliquot from every donor.

Broad study findings and their caveats: The CMV infection status of donors was not known, potentially confounding age-related changes in expanded clonotypes. Estimates of total diversity based on one million sequenced T cells were considered lower bounds and underestimates. Observed TCR beta diversity correlated strongly with the percentage of naive T cells measured by flow cytometry. Compared with the aged group, the long-lived group had more naive CD4+ T cells, fewer expanded clones and increased TCR diversity, suggesting age selection. As age increased, observed TCR beta diversity per million T cells dropped in a roughly linear way, and a significant reduction was already evident by age 40. Conclusive comparison of naive and antigen-experienced compartments was prevented by the profiling of bulk unsorted PBMCs.

Library creation used 5' RACE. Sequencing took place on an Illumina HiSeq 2500. The second PCR ran for about 6 to 11 cycles and used a J-beta primer mix along with a sample-barcoded 5' primer. Each TCR beta cDNA molecule received a unique molecular identifier from a template-switch 5' adaptor carrying 12 random nucleotides. Each sample yielded at least 3 million CDR3-containing paired-end reads. The Mint cDNA synthesis kit, primed by a TRBC-specific oligonucleotide, was used to synthesize first-strand cDNA from all RNA. Following uracil-DNA glycosylase treatment, a first 18-cycle PCR with universal primers M1SS and BC2_uni_R was performed on all cDNA. The authors processed their data as follows. Each sample was normalized by randomly selecting 1 million high-quality reads, each carrying a distinct molecular identifier. Reads sharing molecular identifiers were discarded rather than binned into consensus sequences. MiTCR, with a Q25 quality threshold and the strictest error-elimination algorithm, was used for CDR3 identification, clonotype clustering and error correction. A nonparametric unseen species model with Euler transformation was used to estimate a lower bound on total TCR beta diversity. TCRdb trimmed the raw reads at Q25, called clones with MiXCR and kept productive beta chains. Each record represents a unique CDR3 protein, reported with the most common genes and DNA among its rows. TCRdb's processing, not the study's, gives the V and J calls here. Here the sample has hundreds of thousands of distinct CDR3 sequences; over 45% occur a single time. The leading ten clones occupy around a third of the sample.

The sequencing input was blood. The receptor was isolated from a woman aged 60-70 years in good health. The chain uses TRBV4-3 and TRBJ2-1, and 7 junctional nucleotides match TRBD2. The bases read TGCGCCAGTTCACGGGAGGTTTCCTACAATGAGCAGTTCTTC. Its protein product is CASSREVSYNEQFF.